This TCR beta chain comes out of a study of blood T cell dynamics during melanoma immunotherapy. Regarding time point: week 3, after first cycle of checkpoint inhibitor. Sampling occurred pretreatment (T0) and at week 3 (W3), after cycle one of checkpoint blockade. Sequencing used immunoSEQ multiplex PCR; TCRdb keeps in-frame clones, though not all of them. This sample has about 4,900 clones, with 85% to 90% found just once. The CDR3 loop spans 13 amino acids. The sequencing here drew on blood, taken from a patient treated with checkpoint blockade. This chain uses TRBV21-1 with TRBJ2-5; TRBD1, the table's D call, was not compared with the DNA. TRBV21-1 is an annotated pseudogene. The receptor was isolated from a human donor with melanoma. In DNA form, the CDR3 reads TGTGCCAACTACCGGACAGGGTCGGAGACCCAGTACTTC. This sequence encodes CANYRTGSETQYF.